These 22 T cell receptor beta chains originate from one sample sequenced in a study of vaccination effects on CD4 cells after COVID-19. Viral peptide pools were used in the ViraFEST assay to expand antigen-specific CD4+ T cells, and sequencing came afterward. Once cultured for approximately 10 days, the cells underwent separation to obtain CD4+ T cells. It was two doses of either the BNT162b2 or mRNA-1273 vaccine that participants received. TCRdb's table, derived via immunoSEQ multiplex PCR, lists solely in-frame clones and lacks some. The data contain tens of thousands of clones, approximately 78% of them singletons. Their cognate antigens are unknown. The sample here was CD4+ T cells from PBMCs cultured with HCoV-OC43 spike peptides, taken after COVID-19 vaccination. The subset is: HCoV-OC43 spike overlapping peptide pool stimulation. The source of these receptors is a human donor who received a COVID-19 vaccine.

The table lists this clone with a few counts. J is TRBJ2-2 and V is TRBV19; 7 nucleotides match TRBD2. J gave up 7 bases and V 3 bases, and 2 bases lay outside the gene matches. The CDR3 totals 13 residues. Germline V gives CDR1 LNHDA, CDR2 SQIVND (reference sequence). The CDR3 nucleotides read TGTGCCAGTAGTATGGGAGGGCTCGGGGAGCTGTTTTTT. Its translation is CASSMGGLGELFF.

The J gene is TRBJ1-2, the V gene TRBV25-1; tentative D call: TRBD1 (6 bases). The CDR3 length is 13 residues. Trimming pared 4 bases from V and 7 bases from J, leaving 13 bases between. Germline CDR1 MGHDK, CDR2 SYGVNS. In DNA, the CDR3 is TGTGCCAGCAGTGGCCAGGGGCGGGGTGGCTACACCTTC. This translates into CASSGQGRGGYTF.

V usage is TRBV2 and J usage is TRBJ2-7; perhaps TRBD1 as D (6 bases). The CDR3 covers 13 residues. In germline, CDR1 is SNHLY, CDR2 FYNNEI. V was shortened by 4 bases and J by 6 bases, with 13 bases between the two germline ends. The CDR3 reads CASSGSRTAEQYV. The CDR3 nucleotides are TGTGCCAGCAGTGGTTCGAGGACAGCCGAGCAGTACGTC.

The CDR3 DNA reads as TGTGCCAGCAGTCAAGACAGGAACACTGAAGCTTTCTTT. Amino acids: CASSQDRNTEAFF. This chain links TRBV6-4 with TRBJ1-1; tentative D call: TRBD1 (5 bases). Trimming took 5 bases from V and 1 from J, leaving 8 bases between them. The CDR3 sequence is 13 residues long. The germline V gene encodes CDR1 MRHNA and CDR2 SNTAGT.

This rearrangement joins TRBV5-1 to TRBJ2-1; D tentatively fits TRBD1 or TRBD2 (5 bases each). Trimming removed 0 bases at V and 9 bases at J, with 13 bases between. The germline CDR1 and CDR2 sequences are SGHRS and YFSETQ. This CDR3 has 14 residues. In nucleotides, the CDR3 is TGCGCCAGCAGCTTGGTTCCGGGGACGGGTGAGCAGTTCTTC. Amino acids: CASSLVPGTGEQFF.

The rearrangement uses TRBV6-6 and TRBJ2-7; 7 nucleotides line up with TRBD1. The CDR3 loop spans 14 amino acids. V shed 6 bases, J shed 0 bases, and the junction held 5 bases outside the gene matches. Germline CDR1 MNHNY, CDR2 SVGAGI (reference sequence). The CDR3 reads CASSHGQASYEQYV. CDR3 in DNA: TGTGCCAGCAGCCACGGACAGGCCTCCTACGAGCAGTACGTC.

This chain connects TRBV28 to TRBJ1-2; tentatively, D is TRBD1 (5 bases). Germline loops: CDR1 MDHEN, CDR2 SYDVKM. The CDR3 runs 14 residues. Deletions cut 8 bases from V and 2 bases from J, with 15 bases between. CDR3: CASGAQSLNYGYTF. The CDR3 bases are TGTGCCAGCGGGGCCCAAAGTCTAAACTATGGCTACACCTTC.

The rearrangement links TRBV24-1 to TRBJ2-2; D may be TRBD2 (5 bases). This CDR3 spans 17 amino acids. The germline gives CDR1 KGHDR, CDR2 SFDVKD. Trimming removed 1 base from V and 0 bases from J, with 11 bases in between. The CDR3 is CATSDFAGRANTGELFF. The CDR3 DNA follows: TGTGCCACCAGTGATTTCGCGGGTAGGGCGAACACCGGGGAGCTGTTTTTT.

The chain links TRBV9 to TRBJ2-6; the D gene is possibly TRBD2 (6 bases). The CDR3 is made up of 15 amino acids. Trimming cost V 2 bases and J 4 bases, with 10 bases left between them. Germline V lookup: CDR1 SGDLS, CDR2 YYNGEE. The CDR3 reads CASSVGGTGANVLTF. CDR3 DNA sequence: TGTGCCAGCAGCGTTGGGGGGACCGGGGCCAACGTCCTGACTTTC.

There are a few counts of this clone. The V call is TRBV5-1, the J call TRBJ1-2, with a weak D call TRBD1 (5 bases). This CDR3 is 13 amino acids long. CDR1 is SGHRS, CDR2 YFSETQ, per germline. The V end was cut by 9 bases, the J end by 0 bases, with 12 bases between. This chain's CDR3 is CATSQGSNYGYTF. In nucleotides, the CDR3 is TGCGCCACTTCCCAGGGTTCTAACTATGGCTACACCTTC. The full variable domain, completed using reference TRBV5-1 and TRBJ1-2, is KAGVTQTPRYLIKTRGQQVTLSCSPISGHRSVSWYQQTPGQGLQFLFEYFSETQRNKGNFPGRFSGRQFSNSRSEMNVSTLELGDSALYLCATSQGSNYGYTFGSGTRLTVV.

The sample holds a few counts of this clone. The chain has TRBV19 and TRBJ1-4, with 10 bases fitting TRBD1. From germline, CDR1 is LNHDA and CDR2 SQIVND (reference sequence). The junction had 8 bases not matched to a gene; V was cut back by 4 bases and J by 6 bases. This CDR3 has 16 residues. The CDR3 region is CASSTDRGRDHEKLFF. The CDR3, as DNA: TGTGCCAGTAGTACAGACAGGGGGCGAGACCATGAAAAACTGTTTTTT.

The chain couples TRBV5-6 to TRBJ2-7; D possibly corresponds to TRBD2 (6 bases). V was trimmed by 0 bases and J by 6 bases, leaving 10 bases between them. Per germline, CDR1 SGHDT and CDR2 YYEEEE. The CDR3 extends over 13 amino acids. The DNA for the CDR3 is TGTGCCAGCAGCTTGGAGACGCGGGGCGAGCAGTACGTC. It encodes CASSLETRGEQYV.

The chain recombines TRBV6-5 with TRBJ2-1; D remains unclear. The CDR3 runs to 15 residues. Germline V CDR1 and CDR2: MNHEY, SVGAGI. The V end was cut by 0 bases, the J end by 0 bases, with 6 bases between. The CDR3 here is CASSYSRSSYNEQFF. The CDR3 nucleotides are TGTGCCAGCAGTTACTCCAGGAGCTCCTACAATGAGCAGTTCTTC.

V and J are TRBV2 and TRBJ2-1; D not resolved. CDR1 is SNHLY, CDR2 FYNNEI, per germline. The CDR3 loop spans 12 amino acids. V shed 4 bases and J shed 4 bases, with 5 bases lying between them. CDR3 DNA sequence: TGTGCCAGCAGTGCCCAGTACAATGAGCAGTTCTTC. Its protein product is CASSAQYNEQFF.

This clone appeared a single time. The CDR3 protein is CASSATSGRSSYNEQFF. The CDR3 coding sequence is TGTGCCAGCAGCGCCACTAGCGGGAGAAGCTCCTACAATGAGCAGTTCTTC. This sequence joins TRBV7-9 and TRBJ2-1; 11 nucleotides match TRBD2. The V and J ends lost 5 bases and 0 bases, in that order; junction bases with no gene match: 6. The CDR3 length is 17 residues. Per the germline V gene, CDR1 is SEHNR and CDR2 is FQNEAQ (reference sequence).

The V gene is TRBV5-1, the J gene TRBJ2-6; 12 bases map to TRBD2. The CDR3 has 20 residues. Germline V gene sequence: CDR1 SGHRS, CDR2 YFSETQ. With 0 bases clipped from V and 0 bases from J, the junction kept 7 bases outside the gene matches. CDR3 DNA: TGCGCCAGCAGCTTGGTCACTAGCGGGGGGTATAGCTCTGGGGCCAACGTCCTGACTTTC. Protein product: CASSLVTSGGYSSGANVLTF.

CDR3 protein: CASSPPDRQTFRWYGYTF. CDR3 DNA sequence: TGTGCCAGTAGCCCCCCCGACAGACAGACTTTCCGTTGGTATGGCTACACCTTC. The chain couples TRBV19 to TRBJ1-2, with a possible D match to TRBD1 (5 bases). The CDR3 totals 18 residues. The germline V gene has CDR1 LNHDA and CDR2 SQIVND (reference sequence). V dropped 6 bases and J dropped 5 bases, with 28 bases sitting between them.

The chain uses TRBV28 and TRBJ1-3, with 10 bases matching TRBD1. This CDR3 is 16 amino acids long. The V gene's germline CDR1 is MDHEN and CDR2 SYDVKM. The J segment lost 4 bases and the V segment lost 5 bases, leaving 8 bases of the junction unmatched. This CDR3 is CASSGTGVTFGNTIYF. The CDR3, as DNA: TGTGCCAGCAGTGGGACAGGGGTAACCTTCGGAAACACCATATATTTT.

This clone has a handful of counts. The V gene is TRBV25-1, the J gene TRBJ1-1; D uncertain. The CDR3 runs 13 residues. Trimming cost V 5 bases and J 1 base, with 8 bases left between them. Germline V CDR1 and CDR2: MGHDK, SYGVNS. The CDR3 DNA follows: TGTGCCAGCAGTATCGGAGAGAACACTGAAGCTTTCTTT. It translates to CASSIGENTEAFF. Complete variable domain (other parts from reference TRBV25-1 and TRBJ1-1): EADIYQTPRYLVIGTGKKITLECSQTMGHDKMYWYQQDPGMELHLIHYSYGVNSTEKGDLSSESTVSRIRTEHFPLTLESARPSHTSQYLCASSIGENTEAFFGQGTRLTVV.

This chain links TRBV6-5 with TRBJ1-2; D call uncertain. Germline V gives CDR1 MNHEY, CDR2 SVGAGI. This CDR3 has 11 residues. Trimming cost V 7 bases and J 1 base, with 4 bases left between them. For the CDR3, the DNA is TGTGCCAGCAAGGGTAACTATGGCTACACCTTC. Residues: CASKGNYGYTF.

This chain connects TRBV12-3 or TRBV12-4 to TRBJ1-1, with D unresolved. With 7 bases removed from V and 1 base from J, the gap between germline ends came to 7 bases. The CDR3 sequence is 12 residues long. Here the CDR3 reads CASNTRNTEAFF. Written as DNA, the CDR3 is TGTGCCAGCAACACAAGGAACACTGAAGCTTTCTTT.

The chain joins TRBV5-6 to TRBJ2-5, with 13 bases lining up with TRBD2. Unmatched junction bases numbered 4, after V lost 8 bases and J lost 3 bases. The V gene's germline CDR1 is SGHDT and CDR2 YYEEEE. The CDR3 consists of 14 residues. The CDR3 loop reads CASRLAGGEETQYF. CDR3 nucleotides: TGTGCCAGTCGACTAGCGGGGGGCGAAGAGACCCAGTACTTC.